This is a list of T cell receptor beta chains from one sample in a study of cytomegalovirus exposure and HLA in healthy donors. Profiled with immunoSEQ multiplex PCR; TCRdb holds only in-frame clones, not every one. Of 130,000 to 150,000 clones in the sample, 65% to 85% were seen once. Sequencing was done on a sample of PBMCs. These receptors all come from a man aged 18 to 29 in good health and CMV-seronegative. Both conserved end residues are part of each CDR3. Each record gives: V gene, J gene, CDR3 protein.

v_call: TRBV2; j_call: TRBJ2-4; cdr3_aa: CASSSGQAKNIQYF
v_call: TRBV11-2; j_call: TRBJ2-1; cdr3_aa: CASSPQGYEQFF
v_call: TRBV9; j_call: TRBJ2-3; cdr3_aa: CASSVGGFTDTQYF
v_call: TRBV27; j_call: TRBJ1-1; cdr3_aa: CASSLFGGQGNMNTEAFF
v_call: TRBV2; j_call: TRBJ2-2; cdr3_aa: CASSELQGNTGELFF
v_call: TRBV5-4; j_call: TRBJ2-2; cdr3_aa: CASSFTSVPGELFF
v_call: TRBV6-5; j_call: TRBJ1-6; cdr3_aa: CASSYGSGTRVLLHF
v_call: TRBV11-1; j_call: TRBJ2-1; cdr3_aa: CASSQTGRYNEQFF
v_call: TRBV18; j_call: TRBJ1-2; cdr3_aa: CASSPEPEDYGYTF
v_call: TRBV5-4; j_call: TRBJ2-3; cdr3_aa: CASSSGLAGATDTQYF
v_call: TRBV28; j_call: TRBJ1-4; cdr3_aa: CASSLDRGREKLFF
v_call: TRBV30; j_call: TRBJ2-2; cdr3_aa: CASGTGKAGELFF
v_call: TRBV5-5; j_call: TRBJ2-3; cdr3_aa: CASSLEQQLSTDTQYF
v_call: TRBV6-4; j_call: TRBJ2-2; cdr3_aa: CASGTLNTGELFF
v_call: TRBV5-6; j_call: TRBJ2-3; cdr3_aa: CASSLETTTDTQYF
v_call: TRBV10-1; j_call: TRBJ1-5; cdr3_aa: CASPRGPQHF
v_call: TRBV4-1; j_call: TRBJ1-1; cdr3_aa: CASSQEWDTRGVAFF
v_call: TRBV6-6; j_call: TRBJ2-1; cdr3_aa: CASTLVLYNEQFF
v_call: TRBV27; j_call: TRBJ2-7; cdr3_aa: CASRSGNSYEQYF
v_call: TRBV14; j_call: TRBJ2-5; cdr3_aa: CASSQGAGPKETQYF